The 10 T cell receptor beta chains given below trace back to one sample, sequenced in a study of blood T cell repertoires in COVID-19 (dated by TCRdb to about 2020). Libraries were constructed by the immunoSEQ multiplex PCR assay. TCRdb obtained this table from immuneACCESS and retained in-frame rearrangements with V and J assigned. These tables miss some clones; where compared with another copy, unresolved V genes account for less than half of the shortfall, and the remainder is unexplained. This sample comprises under 150,000 clones, 85% of them detected only once. The top ten hold around an eighth of the sample. Specimen: peripheral blood. The receptors originated from a human donor in a cohort sampled during active COVID-19.

The gene calls are TRBV30 and TRBJ2-3; D possibly corresponds to TRBD1 (6 bases). Trimming took off 1 base at V and 3 bases at J, with 8 bases between the two ends. The CDR3 runs to 13 residues. Germline V CDR1 and CDR2: GTSNPN, SVGIG (reference sequence). The CDR3 DNA sequence: TGTGCCTGGAGTGCAGGGGAAACAGATACGCAGTATTTT. It translates to CAWSAGETDTQYF. Full variable domain (rest looked up from reference TRBV30 and TRBJ2-3): SQTIHQWPATLVQPVGSPLSLECTVEGTSNPNLYWYRQAAGRGLQLLFYSVGIGQISSEVPQNLSASRPQDRQFILSSKKLLLSDSGFYLCAWSAGETDTQYFGPGTRLTVL.

This clone has more than one count but fewer than ten. The rearrangement joins TRBV5-1 to TRBJ1-1; D perhaps matches TRBD1 (5 bases). Germline CDR1 SGHRS, CDR2 YFSETQ. The CDR3 has 14 amino acids. Trimming stripped 2 bases from V and 1 base from J, with 9 bases between. The CDR3 DNA is TGCGCCAGCAGCTTCGGGGGGACGAACACTGAAGCTTTCTTT. Translation: CASSFGGTNTEAFF.

In DNA form, the CDR3 reads TGTGCCAGCTCACCCCTACAGGGTGCCACTGAAGCTTTCTTT. It encodes CASSPLQGATEAFF. V is TRBV18 and J is TRBJ1-1; D perhaps matches TRBD1 (6 bases). V was pared by 3 bases and J by 4 bases, with 12 bases between. Germline-derived CDR1 and CDR2 are KGHSH and LQKENI. CDR3 length: 14 amino acids.

The chain carries TRBV30 and TRBJ1-2, with D possibly being TRBD1 (5 bases). Germline loops: CDR1 GTSNPN, CDR2 SVGIG (reference sequence). CDR3 length: 15 amino acids. V was clipped by 1 base and J by 5 bases, with 17 bases between them. CDR3 coding DNA: TGTGCCTGGAGTGCCACCAGGGAATCCTTATATGGCTACACCTTC. This translates into CAWSATRESLYGYTF. The whole variable domain, remainder taken from reference TRBV30 and TRBJ1-2, is SQTIHQWPATLVQPVGSPLSLECTVEGTSNPNLYWYRQAAGRGLQLLFYSVGIGQISSEVPQNLSASRPQDRQFILSSKKLLLSDSGFYLCAWSATRESLYGYTFGSGTRLTVV.

V usage is TRBV7-7 and J usage is TRBJ2-2, with D perhaps matching TRBD2 (5 bases). The CDR3 has 15 residues. Germline V gene sequence: CDR1 SSHAT, CDR2 FNYEAQ (reference sequence). V was pared by 3 bases and J by 7 bases, with 15 bases between. Written as DNA, the CDR3 is TGTGCCAGCAGCTTGAGACCCGGGGTCGACGGGGAGCTGTTTTTT. This sequence encodes CASSLRPGVDGELFF.

The chain employs TRBV11-2 and TRBJ1-3; no clear D. The CDR3 runs to 15 residues. Between the trimmed V and J ends, which lost 5 bases and 0 bases, there was a span of 11 bases. Looked up from germline, CDR1 is SGHAT and CDR2 is FQNNGV. Here the CDR3 reads CASSPSRFSGNTIYF. The CDR3 DNA reads TGTGCCAGCAGCCCGAGCCGGTTCTCTGGAAACACCATATATTTT.

The V and J genes are TRBV24-1 and TRBJ2-3; 9 bases align to TRBD2. Germline loops: CDR1 KGHDR, CDR2 SFDVKD. The junction had 12 bases not matched to a gene; V was cut back by 4 bases and J by 11 bases. This CDR3 has 15 residues. In DNA, the CDR3 is TGTGCCACCAGTGACCCGGGAGGTAGCGGGGGAATGCAGTATTTT. Translating it yields CATSDPGGSGGMQYF.

The sample holds a few counts of this clone. The J gene is TRBJ2-1, the V gene TRBV9; 9 nucleotides agree with TRBD1. The CDR3 runs 15 residues. J lost 6 bases, V lost 4 bases, and 8 bases had no gene match. Germline V gene lookup returns CDR1 SGDLS and CDR2 YYNGEE. The CDR3 reads CASSPRETGGNEQFF. CDR3 DNA sequence: TGTGCCAGCAGCCCACGGGAGACAGGGGGCAATGAGCAGTTCTTC. Based on the CDR3 plus reference TRBV9 and TRBJ2-1, the full variable domain is DSGVTQTPKHLITATGQRVTLRCSPRSGDLSVYWYQQSLDQGLQFLIQYYNGEERAKGNILERFSAQQFPDLHSELNLSSLELGDSALYFCASSPRETGGNEQFFGPGTRLTVL.

This clone was picked up one time. The chain is built from TRBV28 and TRBJ1-1; maybe TRBD1 (5 bases). The V gene's germline CDR1 is MDHEN and CDR2 SYDVKM. The CDR3 length is 15 residues. V was pared by 6 bases and J by 0 bases, with 14 bases between. The CDR3 coding sequence is TGTGCCAGCAGCCTCGCGGGACTGATGAACACTGAAGCTTTCTTT. Its translation: CASSLAGLMNTEAFF.

V usage is TRBV5-1 and J usage is TRBJ2-1; weak D call: TRBD1 (5 bases). CDR1 and CDR2 from the germline V gene are SGHRS and YFSETQ. CDR3 length equals 16 residues. V dropped 7 bases and J dropped 0 bases, with 17 bases sitting between them. In DNA form, the CDR3 reads TGCGCCAGCGCGTTTCGGTCAGGGAACTCCTACAATGAGCAGTTCTTC. Translation gives CASAFRSGNSYNEQFF.